These 15 T cell receptor beta chains were all obtained from the same sample, sequenced in a study of cytomegalovirus exposure and HLA in healthy donors. PCR primers comprised 60 Vbeta and 13 Jbeta primers. Profiling relied on immunoSEQ multiplex PCR, and the TCRdb table lists in-frame clones only, not all of them. This sample's table has 150,000 to 200,000 clones. The source material was PBMCs. The source is a woman aged 18-29 years in good health and CMV-seropositive.

The chain links TRBV5-5 to TRBJ1-1, with no clear D. Germline CDR1 and CDR2: SGHKS and YYEKEE (reference sequence). V shed 0 bases and J shed 4 bases, with 10 bases lying between them. This CDR3 region has 14 residues. The CDR3 spells CASSLGAVGTEAFF. CDR3 coding DNA: TGTGCCAGCAGCTTGGGGGCCGTGGGCACTGAAGCTTTCTTT.

The chain employs TRBV6-5 and TRBJ2-7, with TRBD2 identical over 11 bases. CDR1 MNHEY and CDR2 SVGAGI come from the germline V gene. V shed 6 bases, J shed 7 bases, and the junction held 11 bases outside the gene matches. The CDR3 runs to 15 residues. CDR3 in amino acids: CASRSLAGGPREQYF. CDR3 nucleotides: TGTGCCAGCAGGTCGTTAGCGGGAGGGCCTCGGGAGCAGTACTTC.

The chain joins TRBV7-8 to TRBJ2-7; 11 positions agree with TRBD2. V was pared by 4 bases and J by 2 bases, with 7 bases of the junction left unmatched. Germline loops: CDR1 SGHVS, CDR2 FQNEAQ. This CDR3 contains 16 residues. CDR3 nucleotides: TGTGCCAGCAGCTCCGTAGGACTAGCGGGTACCTACGAGCAGTACTTC. Encoded protein: CASSSVGLAGTYEQYF.

The chain uses TRBV21-1 and TRBJ1-2. TRBV21-1 is a known pseudogene. This CDR3 comprises 14 residues. Written as DNA, the CDR3 is TGTGCCAGCAGCAAAGCAGAGGGTGGGTATGGCTACACCTTC. Residues: CASSKAEGGYGYTF.

The CDR3 reads CASGAGQGLSYEQYF. The CDR3 nucleotides are TGCGCCAGCGGAGCCGGACAGGGGCTATCCTACGAGCAGTACTTC. This chain links TRBV5-1 with TRBJ2-7; 9 positions agree with TRBD1. Germline CDR1 is SGHRS and CDR2 is YFSETQ. V lost 7 bases and J lost 1; bases outside the gene matches: 9. This CDR3 is 15 amino acids long.

Comment on this clone: Other nucleotide sequences in the sample specify the same CDR3. The V gene is TRBV19, the J gene TRBJ2-7; maybe TRBD2 (5 bases). The CDR3 loop spans 14 amino acids. The V gene lost 8 bases and the J gene lost 0 bases, with 14 bases spanning the gap. Germline CDR1 LNHDA, CDR2 SQIVND (reference sequence). The CDR3 loop reads CASSTQAGSYEQYF. Here the CDR3 DNA reads TGTGCCAGTTCGACCCAGGCGGGCTCCTACGAGCAGTACTTC.

As regards this clone: The same CDR3 arises from other DNA sequences in this sample as well. The V and J genes are TRBV5-1 and TRBJ1-2, with a tentative D call TRBD1 (5 bases). Germline CDR1 and CDR2: SGHRS and YFSETQ. V dropped 5 bases and J dropped 2 bases, with 10 bases sitting between them. The CDR3 contains 13 residues. Written as DNA, the CDR3 is TGCGCCAGCAGTAAAGACAGAAACTATGGCTACACCTTC. This translates into CASSKDRNYGYTF.

V is TRBV29-1 and J is TRBJ1-1, with D maybe TRBD1 (6 bases). The CDR3 runs 14 residues. From germline, CDR1 is SQVTM and CDR2 ANQGSEA. Trimming pared 2 bases from V and 1 base from J, leaving 11 bases between. CDR3 bases: TGCAGCGTTGAATTAGGGGGATCGAACACTGAAGCTTTCTTT. Protein product: CSVELGGSNTEAFF.

This chain uses TRBV4-2 with TRBJ1-2; maybe TRBD1 (5 bases). The length of the CDR3 is 14 residues. The germline V gene has CDR1 LGHNA and CDR2 YNFKEQ. The germline V and J ends were trimmed by 0 bases and 4 bases, with 9 bases remaining between them. CDR3 DNA sequence: TGTGCCAGCAGCCAAGATAGACAGTCCTATGGCTACACCTTC. Protein product: CASSQDRQSYGYTF.

The chain has TRBV11-2 and TRBJ1-1, with 8 nucleotides matching TRBD1. Germline V lookup: CDR1 SGHAT, CDR2 FQNNGV. V lost 5 bases to trimming and J lost 0 bases; unmatched junction nucleotides: 2. The CDR3 extends over 14 amino acids. The CDR3 here is CASSRDRLNTEAFF. In DNA, the CDR3 is TGTGCCAGCAGCCGGGACAGGCTGAACACTGAAGCTTTCTTT.

This chain joins TRBV7-2 and TRBJ2-7; TRBD2 aligns across 10 bases. The germline gives CDR1 SGHTA, CDR2 FQGNSA. CDR3 length equals 17 residues. V lost 5 bases and J lost 2; bases outside the gene matches: 12. CDR3 residues: CASSAYTGTSVTYEQYF. DNA of the CDR3: TGTGCCAGCAGCGCATATACCGGGACTAGCGTCACCTACGAGCAGTACTTC. The complete variable domain, with remaining parts taken from reference TRBV7-2 and TRBJ2-7, reads GAGVSQSPSNKVTEKGKDVELRCDPISGHTALYWYRQSLGQGLEFLIYFQGNSAPDKSGLPSDRFSAERTGGSVSTLTIQRTQQEDSAVYLCASSAYTGTSVTYEQYFGPGTRLTVT.

The chain couples TRBV4-3 to TRBJ1-1; D remains unclear. Trimming cost V 0 bases and J 4 bases, with 18 bases left between them. There are 17 residues in the CDR3. Germline-derived CDR1 and CDR2 are LGHNA and YSLEER. The CDR3 spells CASSQDSGFQRSTEAFF. The CDR3 DNA reads as TGCGCCAGCAGCCAAGATTCCGGATTCCAGAGGTCCACTGAAGCTTTCTTT.

The rearrangement joins TRBV7-9 to TRBJ1-2; 7 bases are a match to TRBD1. V lost 1 base to trimming and J lost 3 bases; unmatched junction nucleotides: 2. The germline V gene has CDR1 SEHNR and CDR2 FQNEAQ (reference sequence). This CDR3 has 14 residues. The CDR3 reads CASSLGQGDYGYTF. The CDR3 region has the DNA TGTGCCAGCAGCTTAGGACAGGGCGACTATGGCTACACCTTC.

The CDR3 region has the DNA TGTGCCAGCAGGGCTAGCGGGGGGAATGAGCAGTTCTTC. It codes for CASRASGGNEQFF. This sequence joins TRBV6-5 and TRBJ2-1; 11 nucleotides agree with TRBD2. The CDR3 is 13 amino acids. V lost 6 bases, J lost 7 bases, and 2 bases stayed unmatched. In germline, CDR1 is MNHEY, CDR2 SVGAGI.

The V gene is TRBV7-9, the J gene TRBJ1-2; TRBD1 agrees at 8 bases. The junction had 9 bases not matched to a gene; V was cut back by 7 bases and J by 2 bases. There are 15 residues in the CDR3. Germline-derived CDR1 and CDR2 are SEHNR and FQNEAQ (reference sequence). CDR3: CASTSPDRVNYGYTF. The CDR3 DNA follows: TGTGCCAGCACCTCCCCGGACAGGGTCAACTATGGCTACACCTTC.